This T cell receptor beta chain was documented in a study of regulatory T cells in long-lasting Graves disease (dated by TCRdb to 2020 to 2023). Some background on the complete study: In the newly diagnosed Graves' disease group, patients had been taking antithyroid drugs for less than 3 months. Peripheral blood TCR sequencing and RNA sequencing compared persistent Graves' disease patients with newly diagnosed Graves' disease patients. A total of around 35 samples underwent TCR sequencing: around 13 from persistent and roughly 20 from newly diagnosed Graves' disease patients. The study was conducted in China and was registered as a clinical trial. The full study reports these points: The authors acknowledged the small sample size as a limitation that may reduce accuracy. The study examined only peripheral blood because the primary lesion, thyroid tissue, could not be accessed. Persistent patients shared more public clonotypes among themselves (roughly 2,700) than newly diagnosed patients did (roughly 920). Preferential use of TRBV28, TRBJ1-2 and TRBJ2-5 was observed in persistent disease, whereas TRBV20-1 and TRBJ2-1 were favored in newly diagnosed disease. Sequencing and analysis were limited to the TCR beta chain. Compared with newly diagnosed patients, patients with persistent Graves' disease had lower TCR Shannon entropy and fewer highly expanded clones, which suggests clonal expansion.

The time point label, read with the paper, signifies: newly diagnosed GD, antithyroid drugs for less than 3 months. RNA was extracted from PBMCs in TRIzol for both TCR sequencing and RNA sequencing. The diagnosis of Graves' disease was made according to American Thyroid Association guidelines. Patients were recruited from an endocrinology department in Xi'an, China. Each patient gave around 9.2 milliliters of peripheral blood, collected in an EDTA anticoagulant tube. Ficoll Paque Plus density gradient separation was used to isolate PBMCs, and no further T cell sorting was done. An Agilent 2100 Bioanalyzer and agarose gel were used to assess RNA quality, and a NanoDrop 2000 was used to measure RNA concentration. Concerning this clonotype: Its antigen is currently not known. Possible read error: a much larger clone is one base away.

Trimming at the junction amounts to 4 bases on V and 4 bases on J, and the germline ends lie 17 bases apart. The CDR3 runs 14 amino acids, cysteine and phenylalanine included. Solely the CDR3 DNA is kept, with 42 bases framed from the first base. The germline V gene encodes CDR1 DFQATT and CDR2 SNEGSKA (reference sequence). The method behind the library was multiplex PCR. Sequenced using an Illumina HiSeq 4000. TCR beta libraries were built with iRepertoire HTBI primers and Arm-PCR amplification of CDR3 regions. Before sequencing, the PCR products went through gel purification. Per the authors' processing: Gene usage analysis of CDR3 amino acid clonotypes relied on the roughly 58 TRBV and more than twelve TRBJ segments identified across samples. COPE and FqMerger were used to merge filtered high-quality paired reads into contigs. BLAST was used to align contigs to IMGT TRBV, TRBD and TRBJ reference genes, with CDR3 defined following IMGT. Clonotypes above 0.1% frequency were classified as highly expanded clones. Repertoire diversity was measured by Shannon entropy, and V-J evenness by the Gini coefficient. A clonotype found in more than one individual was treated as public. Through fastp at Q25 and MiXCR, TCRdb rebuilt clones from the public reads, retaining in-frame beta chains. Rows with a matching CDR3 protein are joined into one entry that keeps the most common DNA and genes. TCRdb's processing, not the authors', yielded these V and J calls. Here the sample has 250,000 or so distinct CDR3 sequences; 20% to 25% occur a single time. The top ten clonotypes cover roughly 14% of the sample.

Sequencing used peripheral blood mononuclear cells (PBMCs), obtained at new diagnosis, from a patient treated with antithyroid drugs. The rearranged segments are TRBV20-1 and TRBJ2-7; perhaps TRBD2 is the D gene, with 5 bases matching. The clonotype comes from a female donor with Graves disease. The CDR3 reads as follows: CSANPPGIDYEQYF. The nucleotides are TGCAGTGCTAACCCTCCCGGGATCGATTACGAGCAGTACTTC.